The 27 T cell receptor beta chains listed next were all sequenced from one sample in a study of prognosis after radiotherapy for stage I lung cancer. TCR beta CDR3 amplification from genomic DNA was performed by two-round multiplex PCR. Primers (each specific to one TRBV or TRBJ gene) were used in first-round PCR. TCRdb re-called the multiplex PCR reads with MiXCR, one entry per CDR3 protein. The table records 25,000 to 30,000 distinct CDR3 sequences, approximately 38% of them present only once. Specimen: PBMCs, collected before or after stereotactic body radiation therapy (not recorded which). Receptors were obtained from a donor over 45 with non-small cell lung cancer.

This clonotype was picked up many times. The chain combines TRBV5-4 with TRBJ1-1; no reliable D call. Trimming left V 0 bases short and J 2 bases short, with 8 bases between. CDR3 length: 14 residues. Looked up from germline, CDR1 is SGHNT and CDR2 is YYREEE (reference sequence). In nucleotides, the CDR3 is TGTGCCAGCAGCTTGGGGGCCTCTAACACTGAAGCTTTCTTT. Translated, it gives CASSLGASNTEAFF.

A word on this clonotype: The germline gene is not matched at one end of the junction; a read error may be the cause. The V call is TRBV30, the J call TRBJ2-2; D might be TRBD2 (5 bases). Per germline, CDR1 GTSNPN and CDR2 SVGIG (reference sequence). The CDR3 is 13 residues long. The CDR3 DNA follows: TGTGCCTGGAGTGTTTGGGAGTCCGGTGAGCTGCTTTTT. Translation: CAWSVWESGELLF.

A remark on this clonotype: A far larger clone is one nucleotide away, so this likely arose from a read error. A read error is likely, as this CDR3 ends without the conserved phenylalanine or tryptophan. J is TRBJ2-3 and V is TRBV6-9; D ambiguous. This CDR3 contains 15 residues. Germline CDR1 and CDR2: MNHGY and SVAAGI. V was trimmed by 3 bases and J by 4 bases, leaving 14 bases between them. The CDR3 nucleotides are TGTGCCAGCAGTTACTCGAAAGTCGCGGCAGATACGCAGTATTCT. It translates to CASSYSKVAADTQYS.

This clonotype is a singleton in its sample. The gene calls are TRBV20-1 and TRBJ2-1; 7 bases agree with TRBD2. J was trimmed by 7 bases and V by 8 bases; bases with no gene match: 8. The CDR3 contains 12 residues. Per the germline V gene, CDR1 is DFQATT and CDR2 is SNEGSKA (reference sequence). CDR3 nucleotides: TGCAGTCAAACGGGACTAAGAAATGAGCAGTTCTTC. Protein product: CSQTGLRNEQFF.

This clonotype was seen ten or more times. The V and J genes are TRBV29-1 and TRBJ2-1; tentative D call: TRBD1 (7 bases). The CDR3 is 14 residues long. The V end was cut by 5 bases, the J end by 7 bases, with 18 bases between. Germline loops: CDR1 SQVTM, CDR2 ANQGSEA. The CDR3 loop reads CSVKDRRVINEQFF. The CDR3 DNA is TGCAGCGTTAAGGACAGGAGGGTGATAAATGAGCAGTTCTTC.

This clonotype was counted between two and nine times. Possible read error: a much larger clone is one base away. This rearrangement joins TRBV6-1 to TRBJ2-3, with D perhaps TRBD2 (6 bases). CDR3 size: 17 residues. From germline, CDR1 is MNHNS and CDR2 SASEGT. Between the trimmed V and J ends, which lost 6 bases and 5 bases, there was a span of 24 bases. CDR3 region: CASSRYSGAFGEDTQYF. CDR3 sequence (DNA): TGTGCCAGCAGCCGCTACTCGGGAGCGTTTGGTGAAGATACGCAGTATTTT.

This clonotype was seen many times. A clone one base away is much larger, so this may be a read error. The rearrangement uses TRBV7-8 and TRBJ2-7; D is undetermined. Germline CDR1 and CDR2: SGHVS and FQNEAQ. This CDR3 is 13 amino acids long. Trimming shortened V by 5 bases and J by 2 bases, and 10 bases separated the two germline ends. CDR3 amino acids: CASSPQGTYEQYF. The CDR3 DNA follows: TGTGCCAGCAGCCCCCAAGGGACCTACGAGCAGTACTTC.

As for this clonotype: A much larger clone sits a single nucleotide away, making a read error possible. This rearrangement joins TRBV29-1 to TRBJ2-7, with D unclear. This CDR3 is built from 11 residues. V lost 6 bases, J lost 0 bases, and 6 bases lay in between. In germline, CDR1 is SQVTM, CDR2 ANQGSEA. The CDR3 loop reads CSVVTSYEQYF. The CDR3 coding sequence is TGCAGCGTAGTGACCTCCTACGAGCAGTACTTC.

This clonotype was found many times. CDR3 protein: CASSAGTGDHGEQYF. As DNA, the CDR3 is TGTGCCAGCAGCGCTGGCACAGGGGATCACGGGGAGCAGTACTTC. V and J are TRBV3-1 and TRBJ2-7, with 7 bases that match TRBD1. The germline V gene has CDR1 LGHDT and CDR2 YNNKEL (reference sequence). CDR3 length: 15 residues. Trimming cost V 5 bases and J 7 bases; bases outside gene matches: 14.

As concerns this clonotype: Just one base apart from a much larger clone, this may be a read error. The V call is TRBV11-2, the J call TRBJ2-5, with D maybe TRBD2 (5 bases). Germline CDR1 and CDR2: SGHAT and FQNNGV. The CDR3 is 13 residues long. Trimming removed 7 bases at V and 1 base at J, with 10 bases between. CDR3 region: CASIPGGQETQYF. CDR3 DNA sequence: TGTGCCAGCATCCCAGGAGGCCAAGAGACCCAGTACTTC.

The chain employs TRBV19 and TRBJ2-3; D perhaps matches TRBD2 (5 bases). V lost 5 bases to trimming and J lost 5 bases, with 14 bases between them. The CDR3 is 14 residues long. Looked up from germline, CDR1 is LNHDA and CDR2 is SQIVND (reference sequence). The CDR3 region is CASSPLLGVDTQYF. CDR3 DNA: TGTGCCAGTAGTCCCCTATTGGGAGTAGATACGCAGTATTTT.

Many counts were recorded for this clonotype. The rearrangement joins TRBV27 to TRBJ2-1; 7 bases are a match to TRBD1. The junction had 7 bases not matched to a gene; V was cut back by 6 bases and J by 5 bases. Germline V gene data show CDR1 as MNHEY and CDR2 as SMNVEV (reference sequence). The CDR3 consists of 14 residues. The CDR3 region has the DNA TGTGCCAGCAGGACACTGACAGGGAACAATGAGCAGTTCTTC. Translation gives CASRTLTGNNEQFF.

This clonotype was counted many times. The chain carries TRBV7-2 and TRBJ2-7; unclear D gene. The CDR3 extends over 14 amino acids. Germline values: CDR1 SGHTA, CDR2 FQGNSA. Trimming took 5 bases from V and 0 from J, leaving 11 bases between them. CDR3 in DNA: TGTGCCAGCAGCCCCTCCCGAAGCTCCTACGAGCAGTACTTC. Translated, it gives CASSPSRSSYEQYF.

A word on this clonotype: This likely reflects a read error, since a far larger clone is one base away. CDR3 DNA: TGCAGTGCTAGAGATTCCGGTTACAGGGGCAATGAGCAGTTCTTC. This translates into CSARDSGYRGNEQFF. This rearrangement joins TRBV20-1 to TRBJ2-5; 7 nucleotides line up with TRBD1. The J call may not be correct, given that the DNA end is closer to TRBJ2-1. This CDR3 is 15 amino acids long. The germline gives CDR1 DFQATT, CDR2 SNEGSKA (reference sequence).

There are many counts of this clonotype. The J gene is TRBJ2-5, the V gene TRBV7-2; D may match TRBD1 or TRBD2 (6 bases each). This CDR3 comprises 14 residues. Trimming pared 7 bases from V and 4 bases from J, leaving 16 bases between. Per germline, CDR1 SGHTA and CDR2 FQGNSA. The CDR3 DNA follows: TGTGCCAGCACCATCGGAAGGGGGGTAGAGACCCAGTACTTC. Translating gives CASTIGRGVETQYF.

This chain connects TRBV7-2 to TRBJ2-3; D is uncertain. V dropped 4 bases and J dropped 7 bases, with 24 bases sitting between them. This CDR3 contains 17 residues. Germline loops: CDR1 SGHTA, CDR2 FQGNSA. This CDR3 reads CASSSPLRGTRRYTQYF. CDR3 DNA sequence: TGTGCCAGCAGCTCTCCGTTAAGAGGTACCCGGCGTTATACGCAGTATTTT. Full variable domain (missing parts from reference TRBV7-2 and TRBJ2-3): GAGVSQSPSNKVTEKGKDVELRCDPISGHTALYWYRQSLGQGLEFLIYFQGNSAPDKSGLPSDRFSAERTGGSVSTLTIQRTQQEDSAVYLCASSSPLRGTRRYTQYFGPGTRLTVL.

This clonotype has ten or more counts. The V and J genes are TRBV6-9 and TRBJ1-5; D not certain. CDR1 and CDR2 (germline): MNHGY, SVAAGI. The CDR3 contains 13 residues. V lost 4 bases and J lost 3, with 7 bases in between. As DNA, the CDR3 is TGTGCCAGCAGTTTCGGGAACAATCAGCCCCAGCATTTT. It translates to CASSFGNNQPQHF.

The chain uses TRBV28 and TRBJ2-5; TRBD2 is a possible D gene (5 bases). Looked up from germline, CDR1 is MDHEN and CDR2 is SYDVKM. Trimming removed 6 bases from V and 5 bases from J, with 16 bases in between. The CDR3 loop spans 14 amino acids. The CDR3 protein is CASSPTGVLETQYF. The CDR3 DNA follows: TGTGCCAGCAGCCCAACCGGGGTTCTCGAGACCCAGTACTTC.

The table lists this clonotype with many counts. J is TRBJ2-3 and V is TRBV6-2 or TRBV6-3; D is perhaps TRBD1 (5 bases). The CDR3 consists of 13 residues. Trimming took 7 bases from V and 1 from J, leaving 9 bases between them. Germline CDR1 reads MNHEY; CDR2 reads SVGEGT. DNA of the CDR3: TGTGCCAGCAAAACAGGAGGCACAGATACGCAGTATTTT. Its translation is CASKTGGTDTQYF.

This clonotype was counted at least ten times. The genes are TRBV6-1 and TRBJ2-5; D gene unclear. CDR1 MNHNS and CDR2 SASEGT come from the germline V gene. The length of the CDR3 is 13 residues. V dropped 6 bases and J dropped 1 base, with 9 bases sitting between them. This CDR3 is CASSSNTQETQYF. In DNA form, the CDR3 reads TGTGCCAGCAGCTCAAATACCCAAGAGACCCAGTACTTC.

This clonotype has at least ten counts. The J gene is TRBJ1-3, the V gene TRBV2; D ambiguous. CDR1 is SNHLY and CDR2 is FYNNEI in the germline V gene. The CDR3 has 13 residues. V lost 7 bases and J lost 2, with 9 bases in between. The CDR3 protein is CASMRETGNTIYF. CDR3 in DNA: TGTGCCAGCATGAGGGAAACTGGAAACACCATATATTTT.

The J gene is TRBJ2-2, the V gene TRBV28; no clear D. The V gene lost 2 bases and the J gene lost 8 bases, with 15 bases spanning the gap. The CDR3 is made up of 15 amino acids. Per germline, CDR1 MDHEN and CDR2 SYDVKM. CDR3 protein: CASSLSHTTGGELFF. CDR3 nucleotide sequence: TGTGCCAGCAGTTTAAGTCATACGACTGGGGGGGAGCTGTTTTTT.

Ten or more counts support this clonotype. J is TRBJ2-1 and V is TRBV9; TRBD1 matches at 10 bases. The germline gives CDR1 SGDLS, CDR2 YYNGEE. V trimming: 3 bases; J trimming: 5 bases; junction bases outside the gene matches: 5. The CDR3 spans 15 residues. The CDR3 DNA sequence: TGTGCCAGCAGCGGTACCGGGACAGGGGACAATGAGCAGTTCTTC. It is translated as CASSGTGTGDNEQFF.

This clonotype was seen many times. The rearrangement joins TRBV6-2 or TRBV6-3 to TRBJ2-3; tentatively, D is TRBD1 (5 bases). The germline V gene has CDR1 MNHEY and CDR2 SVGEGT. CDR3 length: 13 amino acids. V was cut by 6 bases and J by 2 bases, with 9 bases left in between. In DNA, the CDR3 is TGTGCCAGCAGAACGGACAACACAGATACGCAGTATTTT. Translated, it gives CASRTDNTDTQYF.

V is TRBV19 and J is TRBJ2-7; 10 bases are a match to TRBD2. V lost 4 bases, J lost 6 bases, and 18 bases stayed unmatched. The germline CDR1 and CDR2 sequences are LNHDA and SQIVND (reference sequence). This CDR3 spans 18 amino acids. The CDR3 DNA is TGTGCCAGTAGTACCCCAACCGGGACTAGCGAGTTTATCTCCGAGCAGTACTTC. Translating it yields CASSTPTGTSEFISEQYF. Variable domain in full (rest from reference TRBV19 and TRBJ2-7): DGGITQSPKYLFRKEGQNVTLSCEQNLNHDAMYWYRQDPGQGLRLIYYSQIVNDFQKGDIAEGYSVSREKKESFPLTVTSAQKNPTAFYLCASSTPTGTSEFISEQYFGPGTRLTVT.

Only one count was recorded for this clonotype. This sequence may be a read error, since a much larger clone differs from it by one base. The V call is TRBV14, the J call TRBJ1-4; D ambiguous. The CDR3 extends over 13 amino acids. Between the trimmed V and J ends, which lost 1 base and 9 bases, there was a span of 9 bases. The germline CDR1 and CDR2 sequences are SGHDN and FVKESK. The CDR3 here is CASSQVLDKKLFF. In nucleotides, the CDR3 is TGTGCCAGCAGCCAAGTCCTCGATAAAAAACTGTTTTTT.

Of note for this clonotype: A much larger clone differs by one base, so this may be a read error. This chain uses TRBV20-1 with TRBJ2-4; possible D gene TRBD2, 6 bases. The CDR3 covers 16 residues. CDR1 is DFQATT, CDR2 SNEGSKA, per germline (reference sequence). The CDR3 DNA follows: TGCGGTGCTGTAAAAGCTAGCGTCCGAGCCAAAAACATTCAGTACTTC. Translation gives CGAVKASVRAKNIQYF.